Listed below are T cell receptor beta chains from one sample, sequenced in a study of blood T cell repertoires in COVID-19. This table comes from immunoSEQ multiplex PCR, and its TCRdb copy is limited to in-frame clones, with some not included. This sample yields more than 400,000 clones, of which 70% to 90% are seen a single time; 3% to 3.5% belongs to the top ten. Sequencing was carried out using peripheral blood. These receptors came from a human donor in a cohort sampled during active COVID-19. CDR3s include the opening cysteine and the closing phenylalanine or tryptophan. The order of the fields is D gene, J gene, V gene, clone size, CDR3 DNA, CDR3 protein. D genes are given only for firm matches. Clone size appears in some rows only: once, few, many, or a class for an expanded clone.

TRBD1 | TRBJ1-3 | TRBV5-6 | . | TGTGCCAGCAGCTTAACCACAGGGGGGGGAAACACCATATATTTT | CASSLTTGGGNTIYF
. | TRBJ1-2 | TRBV29-1 | . | TGCAGCGTTGACAGGGGCTTAGGGGGCTACACCTTC | CSVDRGLGGYTF
. | TRBJ1-1 | TRBV7-2 | . | TGTGCCAGCAGCTTAGATCATGGGCAGCTCACTGAAGCTTTCTTT | CASSLDHGQLTEAFF
TRBD2 | TRBJ2-3 | TRBV5-4 | . | TGTGCCAGCAGCTTGGGGGGAGGGGGCACAGATACGCAGTATTTT | CASSLGGGGTDTQYF
. | TRBJ1-1 | TRBV27 | . | TGTGCCAGCAGTTCGACACCCCCGAACACTGAAGCTTTCTTT | CASSSTPPNTEAFF
. | TRBJ1-4 | TRBV6-5 | . | TGTGCCAGCCATCCGGCGGGTAGATCTAATGAAAAACTGTTTTTT | CASHPAGRSNEKLFF
. | TRBJ1-1 | TRBV5-1 | . | TGCGCCAGCAGCCCACCGGGGTACACTGAAGCTTTCTTT | CASSPPGYTEAFF
TRBD2 | TRBJ2-2 | TRBV7-2 | . | TGTGCCAGCATGGCGGGAGGTAGAGCCGGGGAGCTGTTTTTT | CASMAGGRAGELFF
TRBD2 | TRBJ2-1 | TRBV9 | . | TGTGCCAGCAGCGTAGCGGGAGGGTTTATCGATGAGCAGTTCTTC | CASSVAGGFIDEQFF
. | TRBJ1-2 | TRBV5-1 | few | TGCGCCAGCAGCCCTCCAGAGGGGGACAAGGGCTACACCTTC | CASSPPEGDKGYTF
. | TRBJ1-5 | TRBV7-8 | . | TGTGCCAGCAGCTTAGCCCCGGATCAGCCCCAGCATTTT | CASSLAPDQPQHF
. | TRBJ1-2 | TRBV19 | . | TGTGCCAGTAGTTATGGCGGTTCAGAGCACTATGGCTACACCTTC | CASSYGGSEHYGYTF
TRBD2 | TRBJ2-1 | TRBV5-1 | . | TGCGCCAGCAGGGGTGGGACTAGCGATTACAATGAGCAGTTCTTC | CASRGGTSDYNEQFF
TRBD1 | TRBJ2-7 | TRBV9 | . | TGTGCCAGCAGCGTTACAGGGGGCACGTCCTACGAGCAGTACTTC | CASSVTGGTSYEQYF
. | TRBJ1-2 | TRBV18 | . | TGTGCCAGCTCACAAGGCCTCGGGAATACTAACTATGGCTACACCTTC | CASSQGLGNTNYGYTF
. | TRBJ2-7 | TRBV12-3/TRBV12-4 | . | TGTGCCAGCAGTCGGAGACAGTTCTACGAGCAGTACTTC | CASSRRQFYEQYF
. | TRBJ2-6 | TRBV2 | . | TGTGCCAGCAGTAGACTGGTCTCTGGGGCCAACGTCCTGACTTTC | CASSRLVSGANVLTF
TRBD2 | TRBJ2-3 | TRBV6-1 | . | TGTGCCAGCAGTGAATTTTCGGTGAGCGGGAGGGATTTAACAGATACGCAGTATTTT | CASSEFSVSGRDLTDTQYF
. | TRBJ2-1 | TRBV27 | . | TGTGCCAGCAGTTCCTCGGGCAATGAGCAGTTCTTC | CASSSSGNEQFF
. | TRBJ2-1 | TRBV7-2 | . | TGTGCCAGCAGCTTAGTGGGGCGGCAGACTGAGCAGTTCTTC | CASSLVGRQTEQFF
. | TRBJ1-3 | TRBV3-1/TRBV3-2 | . | TGTGCCAGCAGCCAAGATTACACCGGGGGGATAGGAAACACCATATATTTT | CASSQDYTGGIGNTIYF
TRBD2 | TRBJ2-7 | TRBV7-3 | . | TGTGCCAGCAGCTTATCTGGGCCGGGAGGGGTCCACGAGCAGTACTTC | CASSLSGPGGVHEQYF
. | TRBJ2-7 | TRBV7-6 | . | TGTGCCAGCAGCTTGGCGGGGTTAGGCTACGAGCAGTACTTC | CASSLAGLGYEQYF
. | TRBJ1-1 | TRBV5-5 | . | TGTGCCAGCAGCTCCAAATCGGACAGTTTCTCTGAAGCTTTCTTT | CASSSKSDSFSEAFF
. | TRBJ2-1 | TRBV19 | . | TGTGCCAGTAGCCAACCAGACTACAATGAGCAGTTCTTC | CASSQPDYNEQFF
. | TRBJ1-6 | TRBV19 | . | TGTGCCAGTAGTGCCTCGACAGTTATCAGTAATTCACCCCTCCACTTT | CASSASTVISNSPLHF
. | TRBJ1-6 | TRBV19 | . | TGTGCCAGTAGTGATACCAATTCAGGGCGATACAATTCACCCCTCCACTTT | CASSDTNSGRYNSPLHF
. | TRBJ1-3 | TRBV25-1 | . | TGTGCCAGCAGTCAACCGGGACACATCTCTGGAAACACCATATATTTT | CASSQPGHISGNTIYF
TRBD1 | TRBJ1-2 | TRBV14 | . | TGTGCCAGCAGCCAAGAAGATCAGGGGGGTCTTGGCTACACCTTC | CASSQEDQGGLGYTF
. | TRBJ1-5 | TRBV19 | . | TGTGCCAGTAGTATAGGCGGGGAAGGTCAGCCCCAGCATTTT | CASSIGGEGQPQHF
. | TRBJ2-2 | TRBV3-1/TRBV3-2 | . | TGTGCCAGCAGCCAAGGTATACTGTACACCGGGGAGCTGTTTTTT | CASSQGILYTGELFF
. | TRBJ2-5 | TRBV5-1 | once | TGCGCCAGCGGGGGGGAGACCCAGTACTTC | CASGGETQYF
TRBD1 | TRBJ2-7 | TRBV5-1 | . | TGCGCCAGCAGCTTGGTGGGACAGGGGGCGACCTACGAGCAGTACTTC | CASSLVGQGATYEQYF
. | TRBJ2-2 | TRBV5-8 | . | TGTGCCAGCAGCTACTACAGGGCACGGGACACCGGGGAGCTGTTTTTT | CASSYYRARDTGELFF
. | TRBJ2-1 | TRBV28 | . | TGTGCCAGCAGTTTTTCTCACCGGAATGAGCAGTTCTTC | CASSFSHRNEQFF
. | TRBJ2-5 | TRBV19 | . | TGTGCCAGTAGTATATCGGCCGGGGAGACCCAGTACTTC | CASSISAGETQYF
. | TRBJ2-7 | TRBV19 | . | TGTGCCAGTAGTATCATCGTGCGTACAGGGGGGGCAAAGTACGAGCAGTACTTC | CASSIIVRTGGAKYEQYF
TRBD2 | TRBJ2-3 | TRBV28 | . | TGTGCCAGCAGGCTAGCGGCAAGAGATACGCAGTATTTT | CASRLAARDTQYF
. | TRBJ2-7 | TRBV6-5 | . | TGTGCCAGCAGCCCATTAGCCTACGAGCAGTACTTC | CASSPLAYEQYF
TRBD1 | TRBJ1-1 | TRBV3-1/TRBV3-2 | . | TGTGCCAGCAGCCTCGCCGGGACAGGGGCCATGAACACTGAAGCTTTCTTT | CASSLAGTGAMNTEAFF
TRBD1 | TRBJ1-4 | TRBV7-2 | few | TGTGCCAGCAGCTTAGAACAGGGGCGGAAACTGTTTTTT | CASSLEQGRKLFF
TRBD2 | TRBJ2-1 | TRBV25-1 | . | TGTGCCAGCAGTGAGACGGGGGGGGCGCATGAGCAGTTCTTC | CASSETGGAHEQFF
. | TRBJ2-2 | TRBV11-2 | . | TGTGCCAGCAGATGGAGGGACGCGAACACCGGGGAGCTGTTTTTT | CASRWRDANTGELFF
. | TRBJ2-3 | TRBV9 | . | TGTGCCAGCAGCGTAGATATAGCGGACACAGATACGCAGTATTTT | CASSVDIADTDTQYF
. | TRBJ1-5 | TRBV28 | few | TGTGCCAGCAGCTACAGGGAGAACCGTCAGCCCCAGCATTTT | CASSYRENRQPQHF
TRBD1 | TRBJ2-7 | TRBV6-4 | few | TGTGCCAGCAATCGTGACGGACAGGAAAAAATTCCTTACGAGCAGTACTTC | CASNRDGQEKIPYEQYF
. | TRBJ1-3 | TRBV28 | once | TGTGCCAGCCAGGCAGGCGGGCAGACCATATATTTT | CASQAGGQTIYF
TRBD2 | TRBJ2-1 | TRBV15 | . | TGTGCCACCCGAGCGGGACTTGTTTTATACGGGGCCAGGGCCTCCTACAATGAGCAGTTCTTC | CATRAGLVLYGARASYNEQFF
TRBD2 | TRBJ2-2 | TRBV30 | few | TGTGCCTGGAGTCGACTAGCGGCCTTCGGGGAGCTGTTTTTT | CAWSRLAAFGELFF
TRBD1 | TRBJ1-4 | TRBV3-1/TRBV3-2 | . | TGTGCCAGCAGCCAAGATGGGACAGGGGGAAAACTGTTTTTT | CASSQDGTGGKLFF
. | TRBJ1-1 | TRBV7-6 | . | TGTGCCAGCAGCTTACCGCAGGGTGAAGCTTTCTTT | CASSLPQGEAFF
. | TRBJ1-2 | TRBV6-5 | . | TGTGCCAGCAGACAGATTAACTATGGCTACACCTTC | CASRQINYGYTF
TRBD2 | TRBJ2-3 | TRBV4-3 | once | TGCGCCAGCAGCCAAGGCAGCGGGAGGGCCAAAGATACGCAGTATTTT | CASSQGSGRAKDTQYF
. | TRBJ2-2 | TRBV3-1/TRBV3-2 | . | TGTGCCAGCAGCCAAGAGGTGGAGACCGGGGAGCTGTTTTTT | CASSQEVETGELFF
TRBD2 | TRBJ2-7 | TRBV4-3 | . | TGCGCCAGCAGCCAAACTAGCGGGAGTTCCTACGAGCAGTACTTC | CASSQTSGSSYEQYF
TRBD1 | TRBJ2-7 | TRBV7-2 | . | TGTGCCAGCAGACCAGGGGGTCTCGTCTACGAGCAGTACTTC | CASRPGGLVYEQYF
TRBD1 | TRBJ2-2 | TRBV14 | . | TGTGCCAGCAGCCAGGACAGGGTCCACCGGGAGCTGTTTTTT | CASSQDRVHRELFF
. | TRBJ2-2 | TRBV27 | few | TGTGCCAGCAGTCTACTCGCGGTGAACACCGGGGAGCTGTTTTTT | CASSLLAVNTGELFF
. | TRBJ1-5 | TRBV7-6 | . | TGTGCCAGCGGCGGGGCGGACTTCGATCAGCCCCAGCATTTT | CASGGADFDQPQHF